The rows below give T cell receptor beta chains drawn from one sample of a study of blood T cell repertoires in COVID-19. This table comes from immunoSEQ multiplex PCR, and its TCRdb copy is limited to in-frame clones, with some not included. The sample lists tens of thousands of clones; roughly 79% were seen once. Specimen: peripheral blood. The source of these receptors is an elderly man with COVID-19, enrolled during active disease. The CDR3 runs from the conserved cysteine through the conserved F or W. The D gene is left open where the match is weak. Clone size is given for some rows only: seen once, a few or many times, or a class if the clone is expanded.

clone_size j_call v_call cdr3_length d_call cdr3_aa cdr3_nt
. TRBJ2-1 TRBV24-1 20 TRBD2 CATSAVGLAGTSSSYNEQFF TGTGCCACCAGTGCCGTCGGACTAGCGGGAACCTCGAGCTCCTACAATGAGCAGTTCTTC
. TRBJ1-3 TRBV6-5 14 . CASSTGYSGNTIYF TGTGCCAGCAGTACCGGTTACTCTGGAAACACCATATATTTT
few TRBJ1-2 TRBV5-1 16 . CASSLAGQRGDYGYTF TGCGCCAGCAGCTTGGCCGGACAGCGGGGGGACTATGGCTACACCTTC
. TRBJ2-2 TRBV3-1/TRBV3-2 13 . CASSRRETGELFF TGTGCCAGCAGCCGCCGGGAAACCGGGGAGCTGTTTTTT
medium-sized TRBJ2-1 TRBV3-1/TRBV3-2 16 . CASSPFLVSYYNEQFF TGTGCCAGCAGCCCTTTCCTAGTAAGTTACTACAATGAGCAGTTCTTC
once TRBJ1-2 TRBV5-4 13 . CASSLAGLHGYTF TGTGCCAGCAGCTTGGCTGGGCTCCATGGCTACACCTTC
. TRBJ1-2 TRBV5-6 15 TRBD1 CASSYSGGFGYGYTF TGTGCCAGCAGCTACTCAGGGGGCTTCGGCTATGGCTACACCTTC
. TRBJ1-2 TRBV5-1 14 TRBD1 CASSLGTGDYGYTF TGCGCCAGCAGCTTGGGGACAGGGGACTATGGCTACACCTTC
. TRBJ1-2 TRBV3-1/TRBV3-2 13 . CASSPGVGYGYTF TGTGCCAGCAGTCCAGGGGTAGGCTATGGCTACACCTTC
. TRBJ2-2 TRBV5-1 17 . CASSSGAGAGNTGELFF TGCGCCAGCAGCTCTGGGGCAGGGGCAGGAAACACCGGGGAGCTGTTTTTT
. TRBJ1-2 TRBV10-3 13 . CAITLLQGDGYTF TGTGCCATCACCTTATTACAGGGAGATGGCTACACCTTC
. TRBJ2-5 TRBV3-1/TRBV3-2 16 TRBD1 CASSQPGTGVKETQYF TGTGCCAGCAGCCAACCCGGGACAGGGGTTAAAGAGACCCAGTACTTC
. TRBJ1-4 TRBV19 14 . CASSTSSAGEELFF TGTGCCAGTAGTACAAGCTCAGCGGGAGAGGAACTGTTTTTT
. TRBJ1-1 TRBV19 13 . CASSDRRNTEAFF TGTGCCAGTAGTGACAGAAGGAACACTGAAGCTTTCTTT
. TRBJ1-1 TRBV13 15 . CASSFQPRGNTEAFF TGTGCCAGCAGCTTTCAACCCCGGGGGAACACTGAAGCTTTCTTT
. TRBJ1-1 TRBV18 13 . CASSATGNTEAFF TGTGCCAGCTCAGCGACAGGGAACACTGAAGCTTTCTTT
once TRBJ2-3 TRBV7-2 14 . CASSLGVSTDTQYF TGTGCCAGCAGCTTAGGCGTAAGCACAGATACGCAGTATTTT
. TRBJ2-1 TRBV30 16 TRBD2 CAWSARRLAGRNEQFF TGTGCCTGGAGTGCCCGGAGGCTAGCGGGTAGGAATGAGCAGTTCTTC
. TRBJ2-3 TRBV5-4 14 . CASSLSSRLDTQYF TGTGCCAGCAGCTTAAGTTCTAGGTTGGATACGCAGTATTTT
. TRBJ1-5 TRBV15 15 . CATSRDRGSHQPQHF TGTGCCACCAGCAGAGACAGGGGATCTCATCAGCCCCAGCATTTT
. TRBJ2-1 TRBV7-3 16 TRBD1 CASSLRRGTDYNEQFF TGTGCCAGCAGCTTAAGGAGAGGGACAGACTACAATGAGCAGTTCTTC
. TRBJ1-1 TRBV2 14 . CASSEVLRGTEAFF TGTGCCAGCAGTGAAGTTTTACGGGGCACTGAAGCTTTCTTT
. TRBJ2-7 TRBV21-1 18 . CASRTVRSSGRAGDEQYF TGTGCCAGCAGGACTGTCCGCTCTAGCGGGAGGGCCGGGGACGAGCAGTACTTC
. TRBJ2-5 TRBV7-9 17 TRBD2 CASSSPVVAGEVETQYF TGTGCCAGCAGCTCTCCTGTGGTAGCGGGAGAGGTAGAGACCCAGTACTTC
. TRBJ2-5 TRBV5-4 14 . CASSLPDRQETQYF TGTGCCAGCAGCTTGCCGGACAGACAAGAGACCCAGTACTTC
once TRBJ2-5 TRBV5-4 16 . CASSPGGRRVGETQYF TGTGCCAGCAGCCCTGGAGGTCGGAGGGTTGGTGAGACCCAGTACTTC
. TRBJ2-5 TRBV7-2 13 TRBD2 CASSKGREDTQYF TGTGCCAGCAGCAAGGGGCGGGAGGACACCCAGTACTTC
. TRBJ1-2 TRBV6-1 13 . CASSEWGVYGYTF TGTGCCAGCAGTGAGTGGGGCGTCTATGGCTACACCTTC
. TRBJ2-7 TRBV27 16 TRBD2 CASSPDLAGGIYEQYF TGTGCCAGCAGCCCAGACCTAGCGGGAGGGATCTACGAGCAGTACTTC
. TRBJ2-5 TRBV5-5 14 . CASSLVTNQETQYF TGTGCCAGCAGCTTGGTGACTAACCAAGAGACCCAGTACTTC
few TRBJ2-2 TRBV19 15 . CASSIDQGVTGELFF TGTGCCAGTAGTATCGACCAGGGTGTCACCGGGGAGCTGTTTTTT
. TRBJ2-2 TRBV5-1 18 TRBD1 CASSWTYRDRGFFGELFF TGCGCCAGCAGCTGGACGTACCGGGACAGGGGGTTTTTTGGGGAGCTGTTTTTT
once TRBJ2-7 TRBV14 16 TRBD2 CASSQDASGLPYEQYF TGTGCCAGCAGCCAAGATGCTAGCGGATTGCCTTACGAGCAGTACTTC
. TRBJ1-2 TRBV5-4 14 . CASSLGGTYYGYTF TGTGCCAGCAGCTTGGGCGGGACCTACTATGGCTACACCTTC
. TRBJ2-7 TRBV7-2 14 . CASSSLLGLDEQYF TGTGCCAGCAGCTCCTTACTAGGGTTGGACGAGCAGTACTTC
. TRBJ1-1 TRBV5-1 14 . CASSLNGFRTEAFF TGCGCCAGCAGCTTGAACGGGTTTCGCACTGAAGCTTTCTTT
. TRBJ2-7 TRBV7-8 14 . CASSFQTAYYEQYF TGTGCCAGCAGCTTTCAGACAGCCTACTACGAGCAGTACTTC
. TRBJ2-3 TRBV6-2/TRBV6-3 17 TRBD2 CASSPRLAGASTDTQYF TGTGCCAGCAGCCCCCGACTAGCGGGAGCTAGCACAGATACGCAGTATTTT
. TRBJ1-3 TRBV5-1 18 . CASSWNGGGSRSGNTIYF TGCGCCAGCAGCTGGAATGGGGGGGGCTCCCGCTCTGGAAACACCATATATTTT
once TRBJ2-5 TRBV3-1/TRBV3-2 12 TRBD2 CASSPTSGRQYF TGTGCCAGCAGTCCGACTAGCGGAAGACAGTACTTC
. TRBJ1-5 TRBV2 15 TRBD1 CASSARTGDNQPQHF TGTGCCAGCAGTGCGAGGACAGGAGATAATCAGCCCCAGCATTTT
. TRBJ1-6 TRBV3-1/TRBV3-2 15 . CASSQGGRINSPLHF TGTGCCAGCAGCCAAGGAGGTAGAATAAATTCACCCCTCCACTTT
. TRBJ2-7 TRBV9 13 . CASSTQGYHEQYF TGTGCCAGCAGCACTCAGGGGTACCACGAGCAGTACTTC
many TRBJ1-2 TRBV7-6 15 TRBD1 CASSRTGTGVDGYTF TGTGCCAGCAGCCGAACAGGGACAGGGGTGGATGGCTACACCTTC
. TRBJ2-1 TRBV5-4 15 TRBD2 CASSLGPRGSYEQFF TGTGCCAGCAGCTTGGGGCCGCGGGGGTCCTATGAGCAGTTCTTC
. TRBJ2-2 TRBV3-1/TRBV3-2 14 . CASSQERTYGELFF TGTGCCAGCAGCCAAGAGAGGACATACGGGGAGCTGTTTTTT
. TRBJ2-7 TRBV9 15 . CASSAEPQGSYEQYF TGTGCCAGCAGCGCAGAACCACAGGGATCCTACGAGCAGTACTTC
few TRBJ1-3 TRBV19 12 . CASSTAGNTIYF TGTGCCAGTAGTACTGCGGGTAACACCATATATTTT
. TRBJ2-2 TRBV19 18 . CASSIDLGTTKGTGELFF TGTGCCAGTAGTATAGATTTAGGGACAACTAAGGGGACCGGGGAGCTGTTTTTT
. TRBJ2-2 TRBV18 19 . CASSLRQHTGTTNTGELFF TGTGCCAGCTCACTACGGCAGCACACAGGGACCACGAACACCGGGGAGCTGTTTTTT
. TRBJ2-7 TRBV7-2 15 . CASSLEFKGTYEQYF TGTGCCAGCAGCTTAGAATTCAAGGGGACCTACGAGCAGTACTTC
. TRBJ2-1 TRBV7-3 18 TRBD2 CASSLTAVAGARYNEQFF TGTGCCAGCAGCTTAACAGCGGTTGCGGGAGCAAGGTACAATGAGCAGTTCTTC
. TRBJ2-1 TRBV6-5 12 TRBD1 CASSRDRGQRFF TGTGCCAGCAGCCGCGACAGGGGGCAACGGTTCTTC
. TRBJ1-3 TRBV18 16 . CASSPFVEFSGNTIYF TGTGCCAGCTCACCATTTGTTGAGTTCTCTGGAAACACCATATATTTT
once TRBJ2-5 TRBV6-5 14 . CASSPQRSQETQYF TGTGCCAGCAGCCCCCAGAGGTCCCAAGAGACCCAGTACTTC